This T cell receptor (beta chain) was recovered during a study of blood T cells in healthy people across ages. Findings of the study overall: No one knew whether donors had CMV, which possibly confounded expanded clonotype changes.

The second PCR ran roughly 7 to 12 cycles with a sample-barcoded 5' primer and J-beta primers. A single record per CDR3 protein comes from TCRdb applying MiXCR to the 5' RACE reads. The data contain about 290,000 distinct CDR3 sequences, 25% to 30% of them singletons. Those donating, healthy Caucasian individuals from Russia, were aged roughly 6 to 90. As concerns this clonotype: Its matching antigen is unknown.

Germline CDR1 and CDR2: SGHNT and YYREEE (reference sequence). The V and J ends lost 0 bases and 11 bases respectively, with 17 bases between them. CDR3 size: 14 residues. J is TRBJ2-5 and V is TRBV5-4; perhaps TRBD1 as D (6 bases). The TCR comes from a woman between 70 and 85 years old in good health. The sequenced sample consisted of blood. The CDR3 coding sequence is TGTGCCAGCAGCTTGGAAACCGGGACAATGGGGCAGTACTTC. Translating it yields CASSLETGTMGQYF.